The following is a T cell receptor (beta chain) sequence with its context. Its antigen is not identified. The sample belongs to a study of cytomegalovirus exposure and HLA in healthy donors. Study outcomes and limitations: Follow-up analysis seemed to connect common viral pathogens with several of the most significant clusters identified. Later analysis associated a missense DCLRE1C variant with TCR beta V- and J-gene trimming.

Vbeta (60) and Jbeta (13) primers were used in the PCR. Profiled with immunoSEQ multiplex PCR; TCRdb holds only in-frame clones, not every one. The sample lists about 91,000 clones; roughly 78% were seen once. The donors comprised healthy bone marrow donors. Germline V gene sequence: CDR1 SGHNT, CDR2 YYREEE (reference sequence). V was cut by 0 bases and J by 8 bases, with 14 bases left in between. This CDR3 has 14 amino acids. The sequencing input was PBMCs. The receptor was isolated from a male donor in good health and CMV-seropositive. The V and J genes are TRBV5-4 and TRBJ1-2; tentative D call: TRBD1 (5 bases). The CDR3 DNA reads TGTGCCAGCAGCTTGGTAGGGGCCAGGGCGGGCTACACCTTC. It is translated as CASSLVGARAGYTF.